The 2 T cell receptor beta chains reported below all come from one sample, sequenced in a study of blood T cell repertoires in COVID-19. Here immunoSEQ multiplex PCR was the method, and the copy in TCRdb shows in-frame clones only, minus some. This table has 93,000 or so clones, about 90% appearing once. Sequencing used peripheral blood. The receptors were sampled from a human donor in a cohort sampled during active COVID-19.

This clone has a handful of counts. The CDR3 region has the DNA TGTGCCACCAGCAGGGAGCGGGCGAACACCGGGGAGCTGTTTTTT. This sequence encodes CATSRERANTGELFF. This chain links TRBV15 with TRBJ2-2, with D maybe TRBD2 (6 bases). V was trimmed by 3 bases and J by 0 bases, leaving 8 bases between them. Germline V CDR1 and CDR2: LNHNV, YYDKDF (reference sequence). The CDR3 runs 15 residues.

This clone was seen only a few times. The chain uses TRBV19 and TRBJ2-7; D is perhaps TRBD1 (6 bases). CDR1 is LNHDA and CDR2 is SQIVND in the germline V gene (reference sequence). V lost 2 bases, J lost 2 bases, and 10 bases lay in between. The CDR3 has 14 amino acids. CDR3 coding DNA: TGTGCCAGTAGTATATGGACAGACACCTACGAGCAGTACTTC. Its protein product is CASSIWTDTYEQYF.